What follows are 11 T cell receptor beta chains derived from one specimen sequenced in a study of T cell repertoires in cytomegalovirus infection. TCRdb reprocessed the reads with MiXCR, giving one entry per CDR3 protein. The table has fewer than 400,000 distinct CDR3 sequences, over 15% seen once. The sample consisted of PBMCs. These receptors were collected from a human donor in good health (CMV status not recorded). Some clones in this sample may be carry-over from other donors' samples.

This clonotype was observed a handful of times. The chain uses TRBV7-6 and TRBJ2-1, with 14 nucleotides matching TRBD2. The V gene's germline CDR1 is SGHVS and CDR2 FNYEAQ. V dropped 4 bases and J dropped 10; count of bases not matched to a gene: 12. This CDR3 spans 17 amino acids. CDR3 in DNA: TGTGCCAGCAGCTGGTACTCCGGGACTAGCGGGAGAGGCGAGCAGTTCTTC. Its translation: CASSWYSGTSGRGEQFF.

Turning to this clonotype: Mismatch with germline at one junction end may stem from a read error. The chain is built from TRBV11-2 and TRBJ2-7; the match to TRBD2 covers 9 bases. The CDR3 length is 16 residues. Germline V lookup: CDR1 SGHAT, CDR2 FQNNGV. For the CDR3, the DNA is TGTACCAGCAGCTTTCTAGGGACTAGCAGCACCTACGAGCAGTACTTC. This sequence encodes CTSSFLGTSSTYEQYF.

This clonotype was picked up many times. The CDR3 region has the DNA TGTGCCAGCAGCTTAGAATCAGGGTCCTATGGCTACACCTTC. Protein sequence: CASSLESGSYGYTF. J is TRBJ1-2 and V is TRBV7-2, with a possible D match to TRBD1 (5 bases). Germline lookup yields CDR1 SGHTA and CDR2 FQGNSA. The CDR3 runs 14 residues. V was cut by 1 base and J by 4 bases, with 10 bases left in between.

This clonotype was seen many times. Here the CDR3 DNA reads TGTGCCAGCAAAGACAGCGCGCACACTGAAGCTTTCTTT. This sequence encodes CASKDSAHTEAFF. The chain uses TRBV27 and TRBJ1-1; tentatively, D is TRBD1 (5 bases). Trimming stripped 7 bases from V and 3 bases from J, with 12 bases between. Germline V gives CDR1 MNHEY, CDR2 SMNVEV (reference sequence). CDR3 size: 13 residues.

This chain links TRBV2 with TRBJ2-1; D not certain. Germline V gene data show CDR1 as SNHLY and CDR2 as FYNNEI. V was shortened by 2 bases and J by 12 bases, with 14 bases between the two germline ends. The CDR3 spans 13 residues. The CDR3 protein is CASSEREIDGQFF. The DNA for the CDR3 is TGTGCCAGCAGTGAAAGAGAAATAGACGGGCAGTTCTTC. Full variable domain (remainder filled in from reference TRBV2 and TRBJ2-1): EPEVTQTPSHQVTQMGQEVILRCVPISNHLYFYWYRQILGQKVEFLVSFYNNEISEKSEIFDDQFSVERPDGSNFTLKIRSTKLEDSAMYFCASSEREIDGQFFGPGTRLTVL.

The rearrangement links TRBV3-1 to TRBJ2-2; the match to TRBD2 covers 13 bases. The CDR3 sequence is 14 residues long. V lost 6 bases to trimming and J lost 10 bases; unmatched junction nucleotides: 5. In germline, CDR1 is LGHDT, CDR2 YNNKEL (reference sequence). The CDR3 DNA sequence: TGTGCCAGCAGTTGGACTAGCGGGAGTCAGGAGCTGTTTTTT. Translation gives CASSWTSGSQELFF.

The rearrangement links TRBV20-1 to TRBJ2-1; D ambiguous. The V gene lost 1 base and the J gene lost 0 bases, with 13 bases spanning the gap. The germline V gene has CDR1 DFQATT and CDR2 SNEGSKA (reference sequence). The CDR3 covers 16 residues. CDR3 nucleotide sequence: TGCAGTGCTAGAGGGCTAGTACGTCGCTCCTACAATGAGCAGTTCTTC. Translation gives CSARGLVRRSYNEQFF.

This chain links TRBV12-3 or TRBV12-4 with TRBJ2-5; 12 bases match TRBD1. The CDR3 length is 15 residues. V lost 5 bases and J lost 1; bases outside the gene matches: 2. The CDR3: CASSRGQGAQETQYF. DNA of the CDR3: TGTGCCAGCAGTAGGGGACAGGGGGCCCAAGAGACCCAGTACTTC.

The chain has TRBV19 and TRBJ2-7; 7 nucleotides line up with TRBD2. CDR1 is LNHDA and CDR2 is SQIVND in the germline V gene (reference sequence). The CDR3 totals 14 residues. V gave up 5 bases and J gave up 7 bases; unmatched junction bases: 11. In DNA form, the CDR3 reads TGTGCCAGTAGTGCGGGCGGCGGGAGCGTGGAGCAGTACTTC. Amino acid sequence: CASSAGGGSVEQYF.

This clonotype has only a few counts. DNA for the CDR3: TGTGCCAGCAGTTTGACTAGCGGGGTTGAGACCCAGTACTTC. It encodes CASSLTSGVETQYF. The chain is built from TRBV28 and TRBJ2-5; TRBD2 aligns across 11 bases. CDR1 is MDHEN and CDR2 is SYDVKM in the germline V gene. V dropped 3 bases and J dropped 5; count of bases not matched to a gene: 2. The CDR3 length is 14 residues.

About this clonotype: Just one base apart from a much larger clone, this may be a read error. The rearrangement uses TRBV7-2 and TRBJ1-1; D not certain. V shed 0 bases and J shed 4 bases, with 15 bases lying between them. The CDR3 contains 16 residues. CDR1 is SGHTA and CDR2 is FQGNSA in the germline V gene. The chain's CDR3 is CASSLAESGVGTEAFF. The CDR3 DNA sequence: TGTGCCAGCAGCTTAGCAGAGTCCGGTGTAGGCACTGAAGCTTTCTTT.